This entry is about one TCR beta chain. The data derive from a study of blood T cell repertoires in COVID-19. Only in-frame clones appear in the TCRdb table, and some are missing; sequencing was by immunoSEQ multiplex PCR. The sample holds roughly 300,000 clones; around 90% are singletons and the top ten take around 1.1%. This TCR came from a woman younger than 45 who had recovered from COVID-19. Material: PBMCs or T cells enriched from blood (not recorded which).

The CDR3 here is CASSFQGLYYGYTF. The CDR3 region has the DNA TGTGCCAGCAGCTTTCAGGGATTATACTATGGCTACACCTTC. This chain joins TRBV5-6 and TRBJ1-2, with a tentative D call TRBD1 (5 bases). The CDR3 is 14 residues long. V was pared by 2 bases and J by 3 bases, with 11 bases between. In germline, CDR1 is SGHDT, CDR2 YYEEEE.